This T cell receptor (beta chain) was captured in a study of CD8 T cells in ankylosing spondylitis. Findings and limits, study-wide: Clones tied to disease were said to be significantly enriched in matched ankylosing spondylitis synovial fluid. Typical of ankylosing spondylitis blood, it appeared, was a TCR beta motif of under 10 highly homologous variants.

TCRdb recomputed calls from the 5' RACE reads with MiXCR, one row per CDR3 protein. This sample has 700,000 to 1,000,000 distinct CDR3 sequences, with approximately 12% found just once. Germline loops: CDR1 LGHNA, CDR2 YSLEER. V lost 1 base and J 6 bases, leaving 10 bases between the germline ends. The CDR3 totals 14 residues. A note on this clonotype: What it recognizes is unknown.

The V and J genes are TRBV4-3 and TRBJ2-1, with D unclear. Sequenced input: blood, either unsorted or a sorted T cell fraction (not recorded which). This TCR was sampled from a male donor with ankylosing spondylitis. The CDR3, as DNA: TGCGCCAGCAGCCAAGTTGTGAGACTCAATGAGCAGTTCTTC. It translates to CASSQVVRLNEQFF.